Following are 8 T cell receptor beta chains from one sample sequenced in a study of T cell repertoires in cytomegalovirus infection. TCRdb redid the calling of the reads with MiXCR, one entry per CDR3 protein. The sample includes about 140,000 distinct CDR3 sequences, about 6% of them seen just once. Sequencing was performed on PBMCs. Every receptor here comes from a human donor in good health (CMV status not recorded). Some clones in this sample may be carry-over from other donors' samples.

This clonotype was counted many times. The V call is TRBV7-8, the J call TRBJ1-5; D gene ambiguous. V lost 5 bases to trimming and J lost 3 bases, with 14 bases between them. This CDR3 is built from 15 residues. CDR1 is SGHVS and CDR2 is FQNEAQ in the germline V gene. The CDR3 spells CASSRARATNQPQHF. The DNA of the CDR3 is TGTGCCAGCAGCCGCGCCCGAGCCACCAATCAGCCCCAGCATTTT.

V is TRBV3-1 and J is TRBJ2-1; TRBD2 agrees at 7 bases. This CDR3 has 16 amino acids. Germline CDR1 and CDR2: LGHDT and YNNKEL (reference sequence). J was trimmed by 2 bases and V by 0 bases; bases with no gene match: 4. CDR3 residues: CASSQEWGGPYNEQFF. CDR3 sequence (DNA): TGTGCCAGCAGCCAAGAGTGGGGGGGACCCTACAATGAGCAGTTCTTC.

At least ten counts were recorded for this clonotype. The chain combines TRBV4-2 with TRBJ2-5; unclear D gene. Germline loops: CDR1 LGHNA, CDR2 YNFKEQ. The CDR3 is made up of 15 amino acids. V lost 1 base and J lost 2, with 11 bases in between. The CDR3 DNA follows: TGTGCCAGCAGCCAAGCGGCTGAGGTACAAGAGACCCAGTACTTC. The encoded protein is CASSQAAEVQETQYF.

In this sample, this clonotype turned up many times. The rearrangement uses TRBV6-1 and TRBJ1-5; a weak D match, TRBD1 (6 bases). The germline CDR1 and CDR2 sequences are MNHNS and SASEGT. With 4 bases removed from V and 0 bases from J, the gap between germline ends came to 7 bases. The CDR3 runs 14 residues. The CDR3 sequence is CASSGQASNQPQHF. CDR3 bases: TGTGCCAGCAGTGGACAGGCTAGCAATCAGCCCCAGCATTTT.

This clonotype showed up just a few times. J is TRBJ2-7 and V is TRBV20-1, with D possibly TRBD1 on 6 matching bases. The CDR3 spans 15 residues. V was cut by 6 bases and J by 1 base, with 19 bases left in between. Germline V gene sequence: CDR1 DFQATT, CDR2 SNEGSKA (reference sequence). CDR3 region: CSAPSGTGLSYEQYF. The CDR3 DNA is TGCAGTGCACCGTCGGGCACAGGGTTGTCCTACGAGCAGTACTTC.

In its sample, this clonotype was seen many times. The chain links TRBV7-2 to TRBJ2-1, with 10 positions matching TRBD1. The CDR3 consists of 16 residues. J gave up 12 bases and V 5 bases, and 16 bases lay outside the gene matches. Germline V gene sequence: CDR1 SGHTA, CDR2 FQGNSA. CDR3 nucleotides: TGTGCCAGCAGCATCGGGACAGGGGAGGGCATTTTGGGGCAGTTCTTC. This codes for CASSIGTGEGILGQFF. Drawing the rest from reference TRBV7-2 and TRBJ2-1, the complete variable domain is GAGVSQSPSNKVTEKGKDVELRCDPISGHTALYWYRQSLGQGLEFLIYFQGNSAPDKSGLPSDRFSAERTGGSVSTLTIQRTQQEDSAVYLCASSIGTGEGILGQFFGPGTRLTVL.

This chain joins TRBV28 and TRBJ1-3, with a tentative D call TRBD1 (6 bases). V was cut by 7 bases and J by 4 bases, with 17 bases left in between. The CDR3 runs 15 residues. Germline V gene data show CDR1 as MDHEN and CDR2 as SYDVKM. The CDR3 spells CASTPTTGLGNTIYF. CDR3 coding DNA: TGTGCCAGCACCCCGACGACAGGACTGGGAAACACCATATATTTT.

This clonotype was counted ten times or more. The chain has TRBV7-2 and TRBJ1-5; D uncertain. The CDR3 extends over 13 amino acids. The V and J ends lost 1 base and 8 bases respectively, with 9 bases between them. Per the germline V gene, CDR1 is SGHTA and CDR2 is FQGNSA. CDR3 region: CASSLEAGKPQHF. The CDR3 coding sequence is TGTGCCAGCAGCTTAGAAGCGGGAAAGCCCCAGCATTTT.